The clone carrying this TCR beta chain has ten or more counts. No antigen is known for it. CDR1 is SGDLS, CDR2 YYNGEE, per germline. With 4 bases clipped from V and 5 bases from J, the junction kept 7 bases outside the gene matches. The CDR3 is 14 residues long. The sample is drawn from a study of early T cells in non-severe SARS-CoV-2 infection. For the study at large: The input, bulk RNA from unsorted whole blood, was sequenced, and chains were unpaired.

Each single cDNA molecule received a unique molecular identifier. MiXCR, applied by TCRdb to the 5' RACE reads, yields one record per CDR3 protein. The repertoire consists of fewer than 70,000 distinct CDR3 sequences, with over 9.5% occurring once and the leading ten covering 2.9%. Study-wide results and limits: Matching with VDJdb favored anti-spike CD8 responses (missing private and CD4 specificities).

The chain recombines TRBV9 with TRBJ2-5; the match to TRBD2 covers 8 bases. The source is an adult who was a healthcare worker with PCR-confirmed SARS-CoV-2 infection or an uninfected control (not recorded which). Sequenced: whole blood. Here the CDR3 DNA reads TGTGCCAGCAGCTCCGGGGGGGCCGGGGAGACCCAGTACTTC. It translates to CASSSGGAGETQYF. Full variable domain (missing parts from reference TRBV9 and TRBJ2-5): DSGVTQTPKHLITATGQRVTLRCSPRSGDLSVYWYQQSLDQGLQFLIQYYNGEERAKGNILERFSAQQFPDLHSELNLSSLELGDSALYFCASSSGGAGETQYFGPGTRLLVL.